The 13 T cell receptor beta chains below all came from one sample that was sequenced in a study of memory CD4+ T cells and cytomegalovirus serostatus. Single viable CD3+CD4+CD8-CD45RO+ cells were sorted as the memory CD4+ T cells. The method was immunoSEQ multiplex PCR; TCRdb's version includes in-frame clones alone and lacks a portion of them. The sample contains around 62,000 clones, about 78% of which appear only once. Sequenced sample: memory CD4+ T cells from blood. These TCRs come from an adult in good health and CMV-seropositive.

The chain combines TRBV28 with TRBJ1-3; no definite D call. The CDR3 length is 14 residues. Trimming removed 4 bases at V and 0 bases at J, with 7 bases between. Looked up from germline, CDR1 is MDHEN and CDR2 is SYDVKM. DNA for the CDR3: TGTGCCAGCAGTTCCCTGGACTCTGGAAACACCATATATTTT. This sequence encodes CASSSLDSGNTIYF.

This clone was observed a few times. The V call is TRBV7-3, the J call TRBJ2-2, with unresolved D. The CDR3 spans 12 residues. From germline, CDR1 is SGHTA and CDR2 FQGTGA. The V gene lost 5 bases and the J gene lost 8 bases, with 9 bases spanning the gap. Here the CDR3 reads CASSPMEGELFF. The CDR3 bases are TGTGCCAGCAGCCCCATGGAGGGGGAGCTGTTTTTT.

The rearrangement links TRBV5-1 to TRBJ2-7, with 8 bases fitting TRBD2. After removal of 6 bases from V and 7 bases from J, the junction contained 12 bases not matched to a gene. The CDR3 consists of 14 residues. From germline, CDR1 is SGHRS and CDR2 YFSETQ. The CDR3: CASTPGLVLGEQYF. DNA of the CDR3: TGCGCCAGCACGCCGGGACTAGTTCTGGGGGAGCAGTACTTC. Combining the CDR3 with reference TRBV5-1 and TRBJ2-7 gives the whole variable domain KAGVTQTPRYLIKTRGQQVTLSCSPISGHRSVSWYQQTPGQGLQFLFEYFSETQRNKGNFPGRFSGRQFSNSRSEMNVSTLELGDSALYLCASTPGLVLGEQYFGPGTRLTVT.

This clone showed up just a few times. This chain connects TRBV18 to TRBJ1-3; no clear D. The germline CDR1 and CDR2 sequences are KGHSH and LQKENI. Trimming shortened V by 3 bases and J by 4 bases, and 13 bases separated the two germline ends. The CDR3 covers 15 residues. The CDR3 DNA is TGTGCCAGCTCACCTCCCTCCAGTGGGGGAAACACCATATATTTT. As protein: CASSPPSSGGNTIYF.

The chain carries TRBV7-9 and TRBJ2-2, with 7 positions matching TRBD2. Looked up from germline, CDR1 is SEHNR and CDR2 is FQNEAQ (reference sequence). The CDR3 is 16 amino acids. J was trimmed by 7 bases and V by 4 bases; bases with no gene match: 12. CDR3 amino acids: CASSWFLGTIDGELFF. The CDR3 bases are TGTGCCAGCAGCTGGTTTCTTGGGACTATAGACGGGGAGCTGTTTTTT.

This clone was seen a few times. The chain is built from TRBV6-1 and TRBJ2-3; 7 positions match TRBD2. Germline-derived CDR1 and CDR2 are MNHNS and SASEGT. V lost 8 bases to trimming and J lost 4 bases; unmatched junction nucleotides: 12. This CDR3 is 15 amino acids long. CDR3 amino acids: CASEAGLTLSDTQYF. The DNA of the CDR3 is TGTGCCAGCGAAGCGGGGCTGACGTTGTCAGATACGCAGTATTTT.

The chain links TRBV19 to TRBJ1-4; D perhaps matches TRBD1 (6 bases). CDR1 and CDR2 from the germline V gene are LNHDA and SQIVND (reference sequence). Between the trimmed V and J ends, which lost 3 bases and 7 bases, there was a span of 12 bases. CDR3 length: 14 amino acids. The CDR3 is CASSIRVGAEKLFF. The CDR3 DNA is TGTGCCAGTAGTATTCGGGTGGGGGCTGAAAAACTGTTTTTT.

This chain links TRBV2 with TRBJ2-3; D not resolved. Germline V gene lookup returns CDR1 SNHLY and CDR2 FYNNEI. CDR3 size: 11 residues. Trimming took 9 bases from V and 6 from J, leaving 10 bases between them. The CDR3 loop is CARRPRDTQYF. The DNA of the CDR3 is TGTGCCAGACGACCCCGGGATACGCAGTATTTT.

This chain's CDR3 is CASSLSELGNIQYF. CDR3 DNA sequence: TGTGCCAGCAGTTTATCCGAACTAGGAAACATTCAGTACTTC. V usage is TRBV27 and J usage is TRBJ2-4; possibly TRBD2 for D (5 bases). CDR1 is MNHEY, CDR2 SMNVEV, per germline (reference sequence). The CDR3 runs 14 residues. V dropped 0 bases and J dropped 6 bases, with 9 bases sitting between them.

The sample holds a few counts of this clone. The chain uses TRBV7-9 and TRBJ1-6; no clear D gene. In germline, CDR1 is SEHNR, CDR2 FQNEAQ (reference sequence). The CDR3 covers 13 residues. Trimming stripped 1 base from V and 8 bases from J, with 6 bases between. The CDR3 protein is CASSLESHSPLHF. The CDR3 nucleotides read TGTGCCAGCAGCTTAGAGTCGCATTCACCCCTCCACTTT.

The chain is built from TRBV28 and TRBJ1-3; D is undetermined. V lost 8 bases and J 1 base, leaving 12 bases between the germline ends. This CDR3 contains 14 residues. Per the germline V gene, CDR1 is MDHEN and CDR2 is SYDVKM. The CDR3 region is CASHWGSSGNTIYF. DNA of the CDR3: TGTGCCAGCCACTGGGGATCTTCTGGAAACACCATATATTTT.

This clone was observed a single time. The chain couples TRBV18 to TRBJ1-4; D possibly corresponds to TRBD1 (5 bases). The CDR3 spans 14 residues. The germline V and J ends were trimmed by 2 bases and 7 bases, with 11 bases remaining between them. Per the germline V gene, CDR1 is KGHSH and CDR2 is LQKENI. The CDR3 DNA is TGTGCCAGCTCACCAAATTTTGGGGGTGAAAAACTGTTTTTT. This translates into CASSPNFGGEKLFF.

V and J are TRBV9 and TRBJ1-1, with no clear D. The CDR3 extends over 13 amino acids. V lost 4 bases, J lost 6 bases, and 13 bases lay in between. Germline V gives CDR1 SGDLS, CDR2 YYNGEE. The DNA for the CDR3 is TGTGCCAGCAGCCACTCCCCCATGGCTGAAGCTTTCTTT. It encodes CASSHSPMAEAFF.